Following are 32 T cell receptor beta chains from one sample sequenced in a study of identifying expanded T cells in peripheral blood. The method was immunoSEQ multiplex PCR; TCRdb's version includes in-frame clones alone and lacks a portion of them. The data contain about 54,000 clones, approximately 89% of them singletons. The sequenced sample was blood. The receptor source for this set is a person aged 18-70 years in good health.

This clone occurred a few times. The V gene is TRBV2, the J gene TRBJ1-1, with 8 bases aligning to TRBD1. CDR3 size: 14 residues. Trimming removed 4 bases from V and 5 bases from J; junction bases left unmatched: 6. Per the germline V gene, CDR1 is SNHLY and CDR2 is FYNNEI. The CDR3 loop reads CASSARQGSTEAFF. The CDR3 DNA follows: TGTGCCAGCAGTGCCCGACAGGGGTCTACTGAAGCTTTCTTT. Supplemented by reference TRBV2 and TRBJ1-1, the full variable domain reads EPEVTQTPSHQVTQMGQEVILRCVPISNHLYFYWYRQILGQKVEFLVSFYNNEISEKSEIFDDQFSVERPDGSNFTLKIRSTKLEDSAMYFCASSARQGSTEAFFGQGTRLTVV.

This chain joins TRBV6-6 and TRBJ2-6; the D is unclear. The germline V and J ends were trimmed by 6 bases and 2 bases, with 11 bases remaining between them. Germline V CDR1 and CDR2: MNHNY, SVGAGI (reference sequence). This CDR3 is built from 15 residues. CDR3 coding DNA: TGTGCCAGCAGCAAGACGGGCGCTGGGGCCAACGTCCTGACTTTC. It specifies CASSKTGAGANVLTF.

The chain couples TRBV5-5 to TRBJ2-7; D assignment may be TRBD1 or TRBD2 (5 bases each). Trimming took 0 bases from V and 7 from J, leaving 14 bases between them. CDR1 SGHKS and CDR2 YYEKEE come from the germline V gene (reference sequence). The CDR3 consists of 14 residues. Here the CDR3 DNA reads TGTGCCAGCAGCTTGGCCGGGGACCGTTGGGAGCAGTACTTC. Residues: CASSLAGDRWEQYF.

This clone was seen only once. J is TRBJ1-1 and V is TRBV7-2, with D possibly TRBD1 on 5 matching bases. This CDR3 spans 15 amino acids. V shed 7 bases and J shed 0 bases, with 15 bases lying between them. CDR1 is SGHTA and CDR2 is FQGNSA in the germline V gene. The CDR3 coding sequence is TGTGCCAGCAACAAGAGGGGAGGGATGAACACTGAAGCTTTCTTT. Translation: CASNKRGGMNTEAFF.

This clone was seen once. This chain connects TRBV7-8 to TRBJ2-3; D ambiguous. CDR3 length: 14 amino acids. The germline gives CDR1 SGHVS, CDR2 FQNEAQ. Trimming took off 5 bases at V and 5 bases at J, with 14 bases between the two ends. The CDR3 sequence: CASSPIPWGDTQYF. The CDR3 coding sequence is TGTGCCAGCAGCCCCATCCCCTGGGGAGATACGCAGTATTTT. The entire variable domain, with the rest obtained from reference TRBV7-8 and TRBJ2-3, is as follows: GAGVSQSPRYKVAKRGQDVALRCDPISGHVSLFWYQQALGQGPEFLTYFQNEAQLDKSGLPSDRFFAERPEGSVSTLKIQRTQQEDSAVYLCASSPIPWGDTQYFGPGTRLTVL.

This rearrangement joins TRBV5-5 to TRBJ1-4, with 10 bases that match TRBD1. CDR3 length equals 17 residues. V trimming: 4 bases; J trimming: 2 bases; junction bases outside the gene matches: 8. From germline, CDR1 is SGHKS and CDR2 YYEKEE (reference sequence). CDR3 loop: CASSKGQGVRTNEKLFF. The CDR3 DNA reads TGTGCCAGCAGCAAAGGACAGGGGGTCCGGACTAATGAAAAACTGTTTTTT. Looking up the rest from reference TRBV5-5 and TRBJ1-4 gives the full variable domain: DAGVTQSPTHLIKTRGQQVTLRCSPISGHKSVSWYQQVLGQGPQFIFQYYEKEERGRGNFPDRFSARQFPNYSSELNVNALLLGDSALYLCASSKGQGVRTNEKLFFGSGTQLSVL.

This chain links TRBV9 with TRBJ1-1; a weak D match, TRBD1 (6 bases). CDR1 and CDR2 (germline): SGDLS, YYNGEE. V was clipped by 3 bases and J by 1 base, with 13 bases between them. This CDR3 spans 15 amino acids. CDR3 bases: TGTGCCAGCAGCGCAGGACAGTTCAAGAACACTGAAGCTTTCTTT. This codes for CASSAGQFKNTEAFF.

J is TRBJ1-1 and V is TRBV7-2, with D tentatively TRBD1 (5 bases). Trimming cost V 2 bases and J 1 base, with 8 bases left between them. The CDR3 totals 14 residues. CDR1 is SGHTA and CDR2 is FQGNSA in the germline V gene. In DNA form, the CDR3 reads TGTGCCAGCAGCTTAAAGGGGACGAACACTGAAGCTTTCTTT. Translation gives CASSLKGTNTEAFF.

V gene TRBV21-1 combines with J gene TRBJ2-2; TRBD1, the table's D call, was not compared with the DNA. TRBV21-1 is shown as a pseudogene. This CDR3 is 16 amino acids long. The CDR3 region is CASSPRDRAKTGELFF. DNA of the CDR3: TGTGCCAGCAGCCCGCGGGACAGGGCAAAAACCGGGGAGCTGTTTTTT.

The CDR3 coding sequence is TGTGCCACCAGCAATTCCGGGGTCTATGAGCAGTTCTTC. Its translation: CATSNSGVYEQFF. V usage is TRBV15 and J usage is TRBJ2-1, with D perhaps matching TRBD2 (5 bases). CDR3 length equals 13 residues. Germline V gene lookup returns CDR1 LNHNV and CDR2 YYDKDF (reference sequence). V lost 4 bases and J lost 8, with 12 bases in between.

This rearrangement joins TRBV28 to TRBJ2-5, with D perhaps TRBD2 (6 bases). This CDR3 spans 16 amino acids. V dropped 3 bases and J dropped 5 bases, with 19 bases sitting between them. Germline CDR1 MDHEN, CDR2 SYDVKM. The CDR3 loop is CASSLIEGGTRETQYF. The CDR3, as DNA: TGTGCCAGCAGTTTGATTGAGGGCGGGACTCGGGAGACCCAGTACTTC.

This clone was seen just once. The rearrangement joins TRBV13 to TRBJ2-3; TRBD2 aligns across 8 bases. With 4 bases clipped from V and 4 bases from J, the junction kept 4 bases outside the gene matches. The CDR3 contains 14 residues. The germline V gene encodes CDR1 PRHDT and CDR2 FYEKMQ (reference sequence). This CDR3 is CASSSRTSSDTQYF. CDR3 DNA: TGTGCCAGCAGCTCCAGGACTAGCTCAGATACGCAGTATTTT.

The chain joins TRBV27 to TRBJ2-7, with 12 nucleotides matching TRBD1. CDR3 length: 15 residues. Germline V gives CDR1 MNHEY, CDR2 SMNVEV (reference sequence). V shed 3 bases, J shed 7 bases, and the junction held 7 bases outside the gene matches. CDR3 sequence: CASSFRDRGLGEQYF. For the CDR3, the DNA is TGTGCCAGCAGTTTTAGGGACAGGGGGCTTGGTGAGCAGTACTTC.

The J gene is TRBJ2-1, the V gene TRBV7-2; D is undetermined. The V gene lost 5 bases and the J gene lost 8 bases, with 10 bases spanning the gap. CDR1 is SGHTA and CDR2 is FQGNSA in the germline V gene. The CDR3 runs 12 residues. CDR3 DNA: TGTGCCAGCAGCCCGCCGGGCGATGAGCAGTTCTTC. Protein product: CASSPPGDEQFF.

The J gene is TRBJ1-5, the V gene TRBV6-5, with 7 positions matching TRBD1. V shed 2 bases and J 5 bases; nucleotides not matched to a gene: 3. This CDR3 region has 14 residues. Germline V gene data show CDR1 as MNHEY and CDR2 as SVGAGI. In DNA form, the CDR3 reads TGTGCCAGCAGTTACCGACAGGGACATCAGCCCCAGCATTTT. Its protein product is CASSYRQGHQPQHF.

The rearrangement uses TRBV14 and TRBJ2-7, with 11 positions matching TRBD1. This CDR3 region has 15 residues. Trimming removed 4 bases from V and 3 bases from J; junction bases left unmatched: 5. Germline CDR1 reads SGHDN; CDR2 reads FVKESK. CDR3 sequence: CASSLPGTGGYEQYF. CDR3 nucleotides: TGTGCCAGCAGCCTTCCCGGGACAGGGGGCTACGAGCAGTACTTC.

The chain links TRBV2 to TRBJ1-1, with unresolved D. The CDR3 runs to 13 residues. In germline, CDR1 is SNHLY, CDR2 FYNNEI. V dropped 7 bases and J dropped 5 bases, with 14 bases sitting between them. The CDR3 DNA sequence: TGTGCCAGCAAGACGAGGGCGGGAACTGAAGCTTTCTTT. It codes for CASKTRAGTEAFF. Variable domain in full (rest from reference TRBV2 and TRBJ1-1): EPEVTQTPSHQVTQMGQEVILRCVPISNHLYFYWYRQILGQKVEFLVSFYNNEISEKSEIFDDQFSVERPDGSNFTLKIRSTKLEDSAMYFCASKTRAGTEAFFGQGTRLTVV.

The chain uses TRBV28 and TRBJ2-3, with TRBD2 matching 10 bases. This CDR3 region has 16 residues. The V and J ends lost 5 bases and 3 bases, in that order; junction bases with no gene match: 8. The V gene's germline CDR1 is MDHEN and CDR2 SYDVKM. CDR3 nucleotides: TGTGCCAGCAGTCGAACTAGCGGGGCGGGGACAGATACGCAGTATTTT. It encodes CASSRTSGAGTDTQYF.

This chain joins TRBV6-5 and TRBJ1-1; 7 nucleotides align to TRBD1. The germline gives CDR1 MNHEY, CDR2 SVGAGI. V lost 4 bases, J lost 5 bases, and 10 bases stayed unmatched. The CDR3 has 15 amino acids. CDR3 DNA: TGTGCCAGCAGTTTGGGACAGTCCTTTGGAACTGAAGCTTTCTTT. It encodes CASSLGQSFGTEAFF.

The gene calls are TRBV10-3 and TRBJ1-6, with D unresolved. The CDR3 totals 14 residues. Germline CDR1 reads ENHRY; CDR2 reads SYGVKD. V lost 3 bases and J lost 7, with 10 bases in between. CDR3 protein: CAISEAGRNSPLHF. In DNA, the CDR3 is TGTGCCATCAGTGAAGCAGGTCGGAATTCACCCCTCCACTTT.

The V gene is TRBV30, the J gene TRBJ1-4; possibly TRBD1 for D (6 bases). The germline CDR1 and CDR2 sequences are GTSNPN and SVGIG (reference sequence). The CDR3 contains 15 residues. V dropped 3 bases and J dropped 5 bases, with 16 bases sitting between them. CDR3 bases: TGTGCCTGGAGCCAAAATACAGGGCCAAATGAAAAACTGTTTTTT. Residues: CAWSQNTGPNEKLFF.

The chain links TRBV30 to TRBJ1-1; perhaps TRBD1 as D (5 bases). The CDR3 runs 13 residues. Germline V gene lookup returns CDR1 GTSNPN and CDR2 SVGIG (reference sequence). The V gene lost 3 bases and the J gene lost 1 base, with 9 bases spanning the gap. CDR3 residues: CAWRIGGNTEAFF. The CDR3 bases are TGTGCCTGGAGAATTGGGGGGAACACTGAAGCTTTCTTT.

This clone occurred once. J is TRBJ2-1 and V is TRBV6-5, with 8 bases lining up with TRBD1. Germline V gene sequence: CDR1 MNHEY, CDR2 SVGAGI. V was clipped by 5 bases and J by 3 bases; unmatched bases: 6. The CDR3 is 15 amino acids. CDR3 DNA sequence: TGTGCCAGCAGTCCCGGGACAGGCGGCTACAATGAGCAGTTCTTC. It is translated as CASSPGTGGYNEQFF.

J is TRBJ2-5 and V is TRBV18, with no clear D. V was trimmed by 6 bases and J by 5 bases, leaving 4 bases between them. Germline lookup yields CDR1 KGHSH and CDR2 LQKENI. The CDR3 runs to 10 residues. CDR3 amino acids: CASSGETQYF. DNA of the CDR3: TGTGCCAGCTCGGGGGAGACCCAGTACTTC.

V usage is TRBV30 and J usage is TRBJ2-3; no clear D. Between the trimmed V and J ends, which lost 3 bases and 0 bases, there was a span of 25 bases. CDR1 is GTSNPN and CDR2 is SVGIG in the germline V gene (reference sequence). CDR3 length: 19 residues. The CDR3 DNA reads TGTGCCTGGAGATCCAGGATTCCCAAGCCTTACCGGAGCACAGATACGCAGTATTTT. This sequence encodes CAWRSRIPKPYRSTDTQYF.

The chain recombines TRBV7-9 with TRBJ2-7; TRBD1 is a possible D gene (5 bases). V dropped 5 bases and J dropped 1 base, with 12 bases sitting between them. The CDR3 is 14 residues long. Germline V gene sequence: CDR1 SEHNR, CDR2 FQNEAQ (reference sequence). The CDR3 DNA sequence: TGTGCCAGCAGCGAGACGACAGAATCCTACGAGCAGTACTTC. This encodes CASSETTESYEQYF.

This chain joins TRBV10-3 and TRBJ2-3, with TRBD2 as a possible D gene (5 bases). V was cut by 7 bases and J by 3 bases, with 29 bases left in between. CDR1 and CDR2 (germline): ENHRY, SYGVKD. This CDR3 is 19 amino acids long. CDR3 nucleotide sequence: TGTGCCATCACTTCTGACGGAGGATCGATCGAGACGGCGACAGATACGCAGTATTTT. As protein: CAITSDGGSIETATDTQYF.

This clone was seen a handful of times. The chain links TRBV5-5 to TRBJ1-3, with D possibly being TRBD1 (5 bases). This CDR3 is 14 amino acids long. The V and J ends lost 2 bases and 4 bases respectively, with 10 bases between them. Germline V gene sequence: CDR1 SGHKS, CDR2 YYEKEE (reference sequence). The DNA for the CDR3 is TGTGCCAGCAGCTTACTGTCAGGGGGAAACACCATATATTTT. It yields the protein CASSLLSGGNTIYF.

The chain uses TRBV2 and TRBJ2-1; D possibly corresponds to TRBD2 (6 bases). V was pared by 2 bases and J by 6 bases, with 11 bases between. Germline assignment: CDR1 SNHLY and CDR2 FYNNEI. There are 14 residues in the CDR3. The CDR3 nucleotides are TGTGCCAGCAGTGAAAAGGGAGGCATCAATGAGCAGTTCTTC. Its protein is CASSEKGGINEQFF.

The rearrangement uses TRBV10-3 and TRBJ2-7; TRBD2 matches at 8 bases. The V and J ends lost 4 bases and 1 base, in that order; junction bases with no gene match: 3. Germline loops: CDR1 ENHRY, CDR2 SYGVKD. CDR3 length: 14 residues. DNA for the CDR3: TGTGCCATCAGTGTTAGCGGGAAATCCTACGAGCAGTACTTC. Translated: CAISVSGKSYEQYF.

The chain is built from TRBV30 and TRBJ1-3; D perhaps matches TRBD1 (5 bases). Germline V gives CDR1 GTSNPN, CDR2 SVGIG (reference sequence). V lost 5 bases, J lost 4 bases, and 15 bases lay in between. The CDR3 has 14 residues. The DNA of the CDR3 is TGTGCCTGGTACGGGGCCGAGGGGGGAAACACCATATATTTT. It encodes CAWYGAEGGNTIYF. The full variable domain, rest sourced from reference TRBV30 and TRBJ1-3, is SQTIHQWPATLVQPVGSPLSLECTVEGTSNPNLYWYRQAAGRGLQLLFYSVGIGQISSEVPQNLSASRPQDRQFILSSKKLLLSDSGFYLCAWYGAEGGNTIYFGEGSWLTVV.

Here the CDR3 reads CASSTGQGHQPQHF. CDR3 DNA sequence: TGTGCCAGTAGTACGGGACAGGGTCATCAGCCCCAGCATTTT. The chain carries TRBV19 and TRBJ1-5; TRBD1 matches at 9 bases. CDR3 length equals 14 residues. The germline V gene encodes CDR1 LNHDA and CDR2 SQIVND (reference sequence). J was trimmed by 5 bases and V by 4 bases; bases with no gene match: 3.